The 14 T cell receptor beta chains given below trace back to one sample, sequenced in a study of T cells in pancreatic ductal adenocarcinoma. Sequencing was performed with immunoSEQ multiplex PCR; in TCRdb, only in-frame clones are kept and a portion is missing. The sample lists about 5,400 clones, around three quarters occurring once. Selected pancreatic ductal adenocarcinoma patients had undergone surgery without neoadjuvant therapy. Sequencing was done on a sample of pancreatic tumor tissue. The source is a human donor with pancreatic ductal adenocarcinoma.

J is TRBJ1-2 and V is TRBV11-2, with D tentatively TRBD1 (5 bases). Germline V gene sequence: CDR1 SGHAT, CDR2 FQNNGV. CDR3 length: 16 amino acids. The V and J ends lost 5 bases and 7 bases respectively, with 23 bases between them. CDR3 in amino acids: CASSGCSWTLFCGYTF. The DNA for the CDR3 is TGTGCCAGCAGCGGATGTTCTTGGACACTTTTTTGTGGCTACACCTTC.

This sequence joins TRBV6-6 and TRBJ1-6; 8 bases map to TRBD1. Germline-derived CDR1 and CDR2 are MNHNY and SVGAGI (reference sequence). The CDR3 totals 14 residues. Trimming removed 5 bases from V and 8 bases from J; junction bases left unmatched: 5. The CDR3 spells CASSGDRGHSPLHF. CDR3 nucleotide sequence: TGTGCCAGCAGTGGCGACAGGGGACATTCACCCCTCCACTTT.

The chain uses TRBV2 and TRBJ2-5, with a possible D match to TRBD1 (6 bases). With the DNA end fitting TRBJ2-7 better, the J assignment may be wrong. Germline CDR1 is SNHLY and CDR2 is FYNNEI. The CDR3 runs 12 residues. The CDR3 reads CASKGVSYEQYF. CDR3 nucleotide sequence: TGTGCCTCAAAGGGGGTCTCCTACGAGCAGTACTTC.

The rearrangement links TRBV5-5 to TRBJ2-1, with TRBD2 matching over 10 bases. The germline gives CDR1 SGHKS, CDR2 YYEKEE (reference sequence). The CDR3 consists of 16 residues. The V segment lost 3 bases and the J segment 8 bases; nucleotides outside the gene matches: 11. In DNA form, the CDR3 reads TGTGCCAGCAGCTCCCACGCCGGGACTAGCGAAGATGAGCAGTTCTTC. As protein: CASSSHAGTSEDEQFF.

This clone was seen more than once but under ten times. The chain employs TRBV19 and TRBJ1-1; the D is unclear. The CDR3 covers 14 residues. V gave up 5 bases and J gave up 8 bases, with 18 bases separating them. From germline, CDR1 is LNHDA and CDR2 SQIVND (reference sequence). The CDR3 reads CASSRGMGTVEAFF. Here the CDR3 DNA reads TGTGCCAGTAGTCGGGGAATGGGCACCGTAGAAGCTTTCTTT.

The J gene is TRBJ2-1, the V gene TRBV5-6, with D possibly TRBD1 on 6 matching bases. Trimming took 0 bases from V and 6 from J, leaving 7 bases between them. The germline V gene encodes CDR1 SGHDT and CDR2 YYEEEE. This CDR3 spans 13 amino acids. The CDR3 loop reads CASSLEQGNEQFF. DNA for the CDR3: TGTGCCAGCAGCTTGGAACAGGGCAATGAGCAGTTCTTC. Based on the CDR3 plus reference TRBV5-6 and TRBJ2-1, the full variable domain is DAGVTQSPTHLIKTRGQQVTLRCSPKSGHDTVSWYQQALGQGPQFIFQYYEEEERQRGNFPDRFSGHQFPNYSSELNVNALLLGDSALYLCASSLEQGNEQFFGPGTRLTVL.

The rearrangement joins TRBV2 to TRBJ1-2; 9 bases map to TRBD1. After removal of 7 bases from V and 5 bases from J, the junction contained 14 bases not matched to a gene. The CDR3 runs to 16 residues. Germline CDR1 and CDR2: SNHLY and FYNNEI. The DNA for the CDR3 is TGTGCCAGCACCACCGCGGGTGGACAGGGGACATATGGCTACACCTTC. Translated: CASTTAGGQGTYGYTF.

This clone was counted between two and nine times. The V gene is TRBV10-3, the J gene TRBJ1-2, with TRBD1 as a possible D gene (6 bases). The germline CDR1 and CDR2 sequences are ENHRY and SYGVKD. The germline V and J ends were trimmed by 2 bases and 6 bases, with 7 bases remaining between them. CDR3 length: 12 residues. The CDR3 coding sequence is TGTGCCATCAGTGAGGGACAGAATGGCTACACCTTC. It specifies CAISEGQNGYTF.

The rearrangement joins TRBV28 to TRBJ1-2, with 7 bases matching TRBD1. Germline assignment: CDR1 MDHEN and CDR2 SYDVKM. V shed 5 bases, J shed 5 bases, and the junction held 5 bases outside the gene matches. The CDR3 covers 13 residues. CDR3 residues: CASSPGQVYGYTF. The CDR3 nucleotides are TGTGCCAGCAGTCCTGGACAGGTTTATGGCTACACCTTC.

The chain uses TRBV5-6 and TRBJ1-5; no firm D call. V lost 1 base and J lost 6, with 11 bases in between. The CDR3 totals 14 residues. Germline CDR1 and CDR2: SGHDT and YYEEEE. The CDR3 is CASSLKSVRQPQHF. In nucleotides, the CDR3 is TGTGCCAGCAGCTTGAAGTCGGTCCGTCAGCCCCAGCATTTT.

Of note for this clone: One junction end disagrees with the germline gene, perhaps due to a read error. The rearrangement links TRBV9 to TRBJ1-2; D gene ambiguous. This CDR3 has 15 residues. From germline, CDR1 is SGDLS and CDR2 YYNGEE. CDR3 region: CAGSPFGISNYGYTF. The CDR3 DNA follows: TGTGCCGGCAGCCCCTTCGGGATTTCTAACTATGGCTACACCTTC.

The chain combines TRBV2 with TRBJ1-1; 8 bases are a match to TRBD1. CDR3 length: 15 residues. Germline values: CDR1 SNHLY, CDR2 FYNNEI. Trimming cost V 9 bases and J 4 bases; bases outside gene matches: 13. In nucleotides, the CDR3 is TGTGCCAGGACCCCTCAGGGGGCTGGTATCACTGAAGCTTTCTTT. Amino acid sequence: CARTPQGAGITEAFF.

The chain is built from TRBV6-5 and TRBJ1-2; D gene ambiguous. This CDR3 has 12 residues. Germline lookup yields CDR1 MNHEY and CDR2 SVGAGI. V shed 0 bases and J shed 4 bases, with 3 bases lying between them. The CDR3 DNA reads TGTGCCAGCAGTTACTCTAGCTATGGCTACACCTTC. It specifies CASSYSSYGYTF.

The chain combines TRBV4-1 with TRBJ1-1; D possibly corresponds to TRBD1 (5 bases). This CDR3 region has 15 residues. In germline, CDR1 is MGHRA, CDR2 YSYEKL. The V end was cut by 4 bases, the J end by 0 bases, with 12 bases between. CDR3 sequence (DNA): TGCGCCAGCAGCCGAGCGGGGGGATTGAACACTGAAGCTTTCTTT. It yields the protein CASSRAGGLNTEAFF.